The T cell receptor (beta chain) under discussion was sequenced for a study of control samples from healthy donors and cancer patients. Trimming removed 11 bases at V and 9 bases at J, with 11 bases between. This CDR3 has 10 amino acids. The germline V gene has CDR1 MNHEY and CDR2 SVGAGI. TCRdb's copy holds only in-frame clones and misses some; the assay was immunoSEQ multiplex PCR. Seen here are over 85,000 clones, approximately 84% observed once, and the top ten hold around 40%. The table lists this clone with a count of one. The clonotype originates from a man between 65 and 85 years old with lung cancer. The chain is built from TRBV6-5 and TRBJ1-5, with D possibly TRBD1 on 5 matching bases. Sequencing was carried out using PBMCs. The CDR3 DNA reads TGTGCCGCAAACAGGTTGCCCCAGCATTTT. This translates into CAANRLPQHF.